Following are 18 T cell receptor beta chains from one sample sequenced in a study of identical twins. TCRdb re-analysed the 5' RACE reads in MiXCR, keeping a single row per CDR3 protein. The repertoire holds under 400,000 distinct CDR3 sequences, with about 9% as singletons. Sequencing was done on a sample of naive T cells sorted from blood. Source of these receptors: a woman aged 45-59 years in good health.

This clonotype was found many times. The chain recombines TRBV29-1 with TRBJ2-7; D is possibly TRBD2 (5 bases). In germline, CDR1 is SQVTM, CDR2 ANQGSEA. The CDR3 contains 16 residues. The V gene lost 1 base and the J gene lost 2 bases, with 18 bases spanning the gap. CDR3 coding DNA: TGCAGCGTTGAAGGGATCAGGACGTCGGGAACCTACGAGCAGTACTTC. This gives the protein CSVEGIRTSGTYEQYF.

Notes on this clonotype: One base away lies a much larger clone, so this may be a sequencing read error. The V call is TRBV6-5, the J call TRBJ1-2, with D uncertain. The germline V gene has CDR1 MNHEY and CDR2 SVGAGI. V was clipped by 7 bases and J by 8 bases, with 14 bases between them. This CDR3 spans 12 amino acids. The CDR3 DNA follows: TGTGCCAGCACTGGGCCGAACCGGGGCTACACCTTC. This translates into CASTGPNRGYTF.

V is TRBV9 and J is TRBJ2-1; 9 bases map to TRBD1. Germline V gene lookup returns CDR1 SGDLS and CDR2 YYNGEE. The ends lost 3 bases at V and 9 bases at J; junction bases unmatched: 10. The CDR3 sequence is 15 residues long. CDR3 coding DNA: TGTGCCAGCAGCGCTCCGGACAGGGGACAACGTGAGCAGTTCTTC. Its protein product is CASSAPDRGQREQFF. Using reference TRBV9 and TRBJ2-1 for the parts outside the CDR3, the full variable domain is DSGVTQTPKHLITATGQRVTLRCSPRSGDLSVYWYQQSLDQGLQFLIQYYNGEERAKGNILERFSAQQFPDLHSELNLSSLELGDSALYFCASSAPDRGQREQFFGPGTRLTVL.

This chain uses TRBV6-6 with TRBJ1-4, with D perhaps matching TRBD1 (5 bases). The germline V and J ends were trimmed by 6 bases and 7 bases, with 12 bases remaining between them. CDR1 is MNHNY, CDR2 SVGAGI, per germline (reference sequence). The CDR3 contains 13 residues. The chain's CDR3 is CASRLPGGEKLFF. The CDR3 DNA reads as TGTGCCAGCAGATTACCGGGGGGTGAAAAACTGTTTTTT.

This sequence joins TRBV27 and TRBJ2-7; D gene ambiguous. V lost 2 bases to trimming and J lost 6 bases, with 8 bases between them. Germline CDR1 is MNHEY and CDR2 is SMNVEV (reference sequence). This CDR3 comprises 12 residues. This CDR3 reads CASSLSGIEQYF. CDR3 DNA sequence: TGTGCCAGCAGTTTAAGTGGTATCGAGCAGTACTTC.

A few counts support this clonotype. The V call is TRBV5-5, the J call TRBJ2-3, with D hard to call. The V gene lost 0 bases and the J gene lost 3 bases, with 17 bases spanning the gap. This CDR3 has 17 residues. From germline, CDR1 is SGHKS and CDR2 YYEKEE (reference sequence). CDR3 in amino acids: CASSLASVQARTDTQYF. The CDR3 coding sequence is TGTGCCAGCAGCTTGGCCTCGGTCCAGGCTCGAACAGATACGCAGTATTTT.

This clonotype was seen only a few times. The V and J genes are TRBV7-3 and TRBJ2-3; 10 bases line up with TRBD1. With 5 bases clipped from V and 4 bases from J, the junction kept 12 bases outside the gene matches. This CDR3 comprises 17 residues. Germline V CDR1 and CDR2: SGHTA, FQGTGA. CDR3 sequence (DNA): TGTGCCAGCAGCCCGGGACAGGGGATTCTCCTCGCAGATACGCAGTATTTT. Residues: CASSPGQGILLADTQYF. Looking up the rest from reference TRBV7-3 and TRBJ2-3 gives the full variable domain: GAGVSQTPSNKVTEKGKYVELRCDPISGHTALYWYRQSLGQGPEFLIYFQGTGAADDSGLPNDRFFAVRPEGSVSTLKIQRTERGDSAVYLCASSPGQGILLADTQYFGPGTRLTVL.

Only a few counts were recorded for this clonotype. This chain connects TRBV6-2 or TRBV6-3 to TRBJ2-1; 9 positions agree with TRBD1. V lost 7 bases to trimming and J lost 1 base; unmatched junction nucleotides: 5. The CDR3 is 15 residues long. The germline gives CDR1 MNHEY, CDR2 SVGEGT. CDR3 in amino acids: CASIPGQGSYNEQFF. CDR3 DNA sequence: TGTGCCAGCATCCCGGGACAGGGTTCCTACAATGAGCAGTTCTTC.

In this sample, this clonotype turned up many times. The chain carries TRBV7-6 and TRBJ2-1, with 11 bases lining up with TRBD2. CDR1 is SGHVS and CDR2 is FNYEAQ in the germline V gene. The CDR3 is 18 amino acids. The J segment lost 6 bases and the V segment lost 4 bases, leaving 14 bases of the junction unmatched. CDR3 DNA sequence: TGTGCCAGCAGCTCTCCGGGACTAGCGGCCCCGGGAGGCAATGAGCAGTTCTTC. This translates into CASSSPGLAAPGGNEQFF.

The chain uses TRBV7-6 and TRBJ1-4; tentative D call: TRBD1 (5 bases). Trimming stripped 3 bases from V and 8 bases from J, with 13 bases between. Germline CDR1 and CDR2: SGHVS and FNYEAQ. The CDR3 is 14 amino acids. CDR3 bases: TGTGCCAGCAGCTTCCGCCAGGGTCGCGAAAAACTGTTTTTT. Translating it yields CASSFRQGREKLFF.

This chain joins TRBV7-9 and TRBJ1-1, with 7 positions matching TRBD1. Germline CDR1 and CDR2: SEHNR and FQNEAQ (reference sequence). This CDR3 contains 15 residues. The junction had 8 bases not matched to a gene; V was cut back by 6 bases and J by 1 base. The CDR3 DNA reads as TGTGCCAGCAGGCCCCGACAGGGAAAGAACACTGAAGCTTTCTTT. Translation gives CASRPRQGKNTEAFF.

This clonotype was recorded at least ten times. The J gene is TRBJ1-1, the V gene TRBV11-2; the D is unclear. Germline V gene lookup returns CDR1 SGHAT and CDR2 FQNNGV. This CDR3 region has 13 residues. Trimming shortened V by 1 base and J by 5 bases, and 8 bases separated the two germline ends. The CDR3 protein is CASSLAGRTEAFF. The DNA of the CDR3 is TGTGCCAGCAGCTTAGCAGGCCGGACTGAAGCTTTCTTT. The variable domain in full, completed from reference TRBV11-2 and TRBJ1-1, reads EAGVAQSPRYKIIEKRQSVAFWCNPISGHATLYWYQQILGQGPKLLIQFQNNGVVDDSQLPKDRFSAERLKGVDSTLKIQPAKLEDSAVYLCASSLAGRTEAFFGQGTRLTVV.

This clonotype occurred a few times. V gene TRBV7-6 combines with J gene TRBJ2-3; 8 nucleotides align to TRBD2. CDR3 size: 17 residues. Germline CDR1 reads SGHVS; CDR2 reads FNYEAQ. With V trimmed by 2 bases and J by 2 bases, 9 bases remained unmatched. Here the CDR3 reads CASSLWKRESYTDTQYF. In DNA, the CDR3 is TGTGCCAGCAGCTTATGGAAGCGGGAGTCTTACACAGATACGCAGTATTTT. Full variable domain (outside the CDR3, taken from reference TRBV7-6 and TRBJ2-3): GAGVSQSPRYKVTKRGQDVALRCDPISGHVSLYWYRQALGQGPEFLTYFNYEAQQDKSGLPNDRFSAERPEGSISTLTIQRTEQRDSAMYRCASSLWKRESYTDTQYFGPGTRLTVL.

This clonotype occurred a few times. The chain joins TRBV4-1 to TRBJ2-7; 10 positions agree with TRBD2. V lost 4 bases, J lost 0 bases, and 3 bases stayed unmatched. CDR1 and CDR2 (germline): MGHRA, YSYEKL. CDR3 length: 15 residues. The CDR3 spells CASSRLAGVSYEQYF. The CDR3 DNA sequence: TGCGCCAGCAGCCGGCTAGCGGGAGTCTCCTACGAGCAGTACTTC.

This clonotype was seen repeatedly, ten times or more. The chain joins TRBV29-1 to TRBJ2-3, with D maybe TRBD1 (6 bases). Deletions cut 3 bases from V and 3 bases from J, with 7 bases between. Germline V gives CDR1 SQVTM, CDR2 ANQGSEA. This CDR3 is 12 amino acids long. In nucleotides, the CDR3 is TGCAGCGTTGATGGGACAACAGATACGCAGTATTTT. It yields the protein CSVDGTTDTQYF.

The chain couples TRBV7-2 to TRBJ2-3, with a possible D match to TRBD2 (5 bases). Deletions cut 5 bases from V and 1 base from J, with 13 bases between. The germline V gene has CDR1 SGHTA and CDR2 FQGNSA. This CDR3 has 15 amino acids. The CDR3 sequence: CASSPMGAGTDTQYF. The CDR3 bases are TGTGCCAGCAGCCCCATGGGAGCGGGCACAGATACGCAGTATTTT.

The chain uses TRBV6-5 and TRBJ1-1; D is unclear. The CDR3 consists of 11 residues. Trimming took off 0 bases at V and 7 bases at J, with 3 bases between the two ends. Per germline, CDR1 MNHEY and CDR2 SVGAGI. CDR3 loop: CASSYSDEAFF. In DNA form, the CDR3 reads TGTGCCAGCAGTTACTCGGATGAAGCTTTCTTT.

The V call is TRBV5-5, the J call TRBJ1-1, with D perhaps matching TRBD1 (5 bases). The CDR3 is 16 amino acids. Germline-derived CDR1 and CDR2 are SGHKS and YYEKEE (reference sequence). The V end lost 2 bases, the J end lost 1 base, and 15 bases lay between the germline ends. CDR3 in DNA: TGTGCCAGCAGCTTATTGGCAGGGAATGAGAACACTGAAGCTTTCTTT. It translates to CASSLLAGNENTEAFF.